A single T cell receptor beta chain is shown here with its context. A junction end diverges from the germline sequence, so it may reflect a read error. In the source study's methods: The authors estimated nucleated cell counts from reference gene primer amplification. Generated by immunoSEQ multiplex PCR, the TCRdb table keeps only in-frame clones and is missing some. That table furnishes V, J and clone size, whereas the DNA furnished D and trimming. This repertoire shows about 140,000 clones, about 79% found once; its top ten account for about a tenth. These data belong to a study of blood T cell repertoires in COVID-19. As for the study in general: The United States, Italy and Spain provided the acute and convalescent COVID-19 samples. Sample material is recorded as cDNA or gDNA derived from T cells, B-cell-depleted T cells, or PBMCs.

The germline V gene encodes CDR1 SGHTA and CDR2 FQGNSA. This CDR3 spans 16 amino acids. Sequencing used peripheral blood. The rearrangement uses TRBV7-2 and TRBJ2-1; 11 nucleotides agree with TRBD2. This receptor was taken from a man in his 60s with active or convalescent COVID-19. Written as DNA, the CDR3 is TGTGCCAGCAACTTAGCTAGCGGGGGGACCTACAATGAGCAGTTCTTC. This encodes CASNLASGGTYNEQFF.